This T cell receptor (beta chain) originates from a study of T cell responses to AZD1222 COVID-19 vaccine. General study findings and limits: Baseline seropositivity occurred in only 5 to 7 AZD1222 recipients. Donors were mostly white British, more females; clonal diversity possibly underestimated.

TCRdb's table, derived via immunoSEQ multiplex PCR, lists solely in-frame clones and lacks some. The repertoire holds 110,000 or so clones, roughly 88% seen once, with about 6% in the top ten. Only one count was recorded for this clone. Antigen: not known. This CDR3 is 12 amino acids long. Germline trimming cut 7 bases from V and 4 bases from J; bases unmatched to any gene: 2. Germline V gene data show CDR1 as SNHLY and CDR2 as FYNNEI. The clonotype originates from an adult who received the AZD1222 COVID-19 vaccine. The sample was peripheral blood, taken 28 days after the second AZD1222 dose. The chain has TRBV2 and TRBJ1-1; TRBD1 matches 8 bases. CDR3 sequence (DNA): TGTGCCAGCACACAGGGGGTCACTGAAGCTTTCTTT. As protein: CASTQGVTEAFF.